Below, 22 T cell receptor beta chains from the same sample are listed, as sequenced in a study of shared clonotypes between healthy human individuals. The assay was immunoSEQ multiplex PCR, and TCRdb's table has in-frame clones only and misses some. The table lists 660,000 or so clones, approximately 96% of them singletons. In the naive CD8 group, cells lacked CD45RO and were positively selected for CCR7, so terminally differentiated effector memory CD45RA+ cells were left out. Sequenced sample: naive CD8+ T cells sorted from blood. Receptors originate from a woman aged 30 to 39 in good health.

The J gene is TRBJ2-1, the V gene TRBV27; D is possibly TRBD2 (5 bases). This CDR3 spans 14 amino acids. With 6 bases removed from V and 9 bases from J, the gap between germline ends came to 18 bases. From germline, CDR1 is MNHEY and CDR2 SMNVEV (reference sequence). The CDR3 protein is CASSLARGSGEQFF. For the CDR3, the DNA is TGTGCCAGCAGCTTAGCGCGCGGCTCGGGTGAGCAGTTCTTC.

This chain connects TRBV4-2 to TRBJ2-7, with 11 bases fitting TRBD2. V lost 2 bases, J lost 3 bases, and 3 bases stayed unmatched. Germline assignment: CDR1 LGHNA and CDR2 YNFKEQ. The length of the CDR3 is 15 residues. CDR3 amino acids: CASSQTGTSGYEQYF. The CDR3 coding sequence is TGTGCCAGCAGCCAAACCGGGACTAGCGGCTACGAGCAGTACTTC.

This chain uses TRBV19 with TRBJ2-1; 9 positions agree with TRBD1. The CDR3 contains 16 residues. V gave up 7 bases and J gave up 4 bases; unmatched junction bases: 11. Germline-derived CDR1 and CDR2 are LNHDA and SQIVND (reference sequence). CDR3 protein: CASIGAPGQGYNEQFF. In DNA, the CDR3 is TGTGCCAGTATAGGGGCCCCGGGACAGGGTTACAATGAGCAGTTCTTC.

V is TRBV7-6 and J is TRBJ2-7, with 8 bases identical to TRBD1. The V and J ends lost 4 bases and 0 bases, in that order; junction bases with no gene match: 5. Germline loops: CDR1 SGHVS, CDR2 FNYEAQ. CDR3 size: 15 residues. The CDR3 region has the DNA TGTGCCAGCAGCTCGACTGACAGGGGCTCCTACGAGCAGTACTTC. This encodes CASSSTDRGSYEQYF.

The chain links TRBV6-5 to TRBJ2-3, with 10 positions matching TRBD1. The CDR3 totals 15 residues. V shed 6 bases and J 4 bases; nucleotides not matched to a gene: 7. The germline CDR1 and CDR2 sequences are MNHEY and SVGAGI. CDR3 amino acids: CASRTGGEGADTQYF. CDR3 nucleotide sequence: TGTGCCAGCAGGACAGGGGGCGAGGGGGCAGATACGCAGTATTTT.

The chain couples TRBV28 to TRBJ2-7; D remains unclear. Germline CDR1 reads MDHEN; CDR2 reads SYDVKM. CDR3 size: 13 residues. Trimming removed 2 bases at V and 5 bases at J, with 10 bases between. As DNA, the CDR3 is TGTGCCAGCAGTTTAACCCAGAGGCACGAGCAGTACTTC. It specifies CASSLTQRHEQYF. The full variable domain, in which reference TRBV28 and TRBJ2-7 provide the parts outside the CDR3, is DVKVTQSSRYLVKRTGEKVFLECVQDMDHENMFWYRQDPGLGLRLIYFSYDVKMKEKGDIPEGYSVSREKKERFSLILESASTNQTSMYLCASSLTQRHEQYFGPGTRLTVT.

The gene calls are TRBV25-1 and TRBJ2-3; no clear D gene. Looked up from germline, CDR1 is MGHDK and CDR2 is SYGVNS. The CDR3 sequence is 15 residues long. Trimming left V 3 bases short and J 0 bases short, with 10 bases between. The CDR3 nucleotides are TGTGCCAGCAGTGAGACCCTACTTAGCACAGATACGCAGTATTTT. Its protein is CASSETLLSTDTQYF. Looking up the rest from reference TRBV25-1 and TRBJ2-3 gives the full variable domain: EADIYQTPRYLVIGTGKKITLECSQTMGHDKMYWYQQDPGMELHLIHYSYGVNSTEKGDLSSESTVSRIRTEHFPLTLESARPSHTSQYLCASSETLLSTDTQYFGPGTRLTVL.

This rearrangement joins TRBV19 to TRBJ1-1, with D perhaps TRBD1 (6 bases). The CDR3 consists of 14 residues. Trimming took off 6 bases at V and 1 base at J, with 12 bases between the two ends. Germline CDR1 LNHDA, CDR2 SQIVND (reference sequence). The CDR3 here is CASRLRGSNTEAFF. CDR3 bases: TGTGCCAGTAGGCTCAGGGGCTCGAACACTGAAGCTTTCTTT.

This rearrangement joins TRBV10-1 to TRBJ2-3; no clear D gene. The CDR3 length is 14 residues. Deletions cut 3 bases from V and 1 base from J, with 8 bases between. Looked up from germline, CDR1 is WNHNN and CDR2 is SYGVQD (reference sequence). Written as DNA, the CDR3 is TGCGCCAGCAGTGATGATCGAGGCACAGATACGCAGTATTTT. Amino acids: CASSDDRGTDTQYF.

This chain uses TRBV10-3 with TRBJ2-1, with D tentatively TRBD2 (5 bases). Germline V lookup: CDR1 ENHRY, CDR2 SYGVKD. The CDR3 extends over 12 amino acids. Trimming took off 0 bases at V and 14 bases at J, with 11 bases between the two ends. Here the CDR3 reads CAISESANGKFF. The CDR3 region has the DNA TGTGCCATCAGTGAGTCTGCGAACGGGAAGTTCTTC.

The V call is TRBV27, the J call TRBJ2-7; TRBD2 is a possible D gene (5 bases). CDR1 and CDR2 (germline): MNHEY, SMNVEV (reference sequence). V was shortened by 5 bases and J by 7 bases, with 24 bases between the two germline ends. CDR3 length: 16 residues. CDR3 in DNA: TGTGCCAGCAGTCCCTGGCGGAGTCGGGGTCCTGAAGAGCAGTACTTC. This encodes CASSPWRSRGPEEQYF.

This clone was observed a few times. J is TRBJ1-2 and V is TRBV11-2, with TRBD1 as a possible D gene (5 bases). CDR3 length equals 14 residues. Germline values: CDR1 SGHAT, CDR2 FQNNGV. V lost 1 base to trimming and J lost 5 bases, with 11 bases between them. DNA of the CDR3: TGTGCCAGCAGCTTAGCAGGGAGAGGGTATGGCTACACCTTC. This sequence encodes CASSLAGRGYGYTF.

The rearrangement joins TRBV6-6 to TRBJ2-1, with D perhaps TRBD2 (6 bases). The V and J ends lost 6 bases and 3 bases respectively, with 15 bases between them. CDR1 and CDR2 from the germline V gene are MNHNY and SVGAGI (reference sequence). The CDR3 extends over 15 amino acids. The chain's CDR3 is CASSYGDFRYNEQFF. In DNA form, the CDR3 reads TGTGCCAGCAGCTACGGGGACTTCCGCTACAATGAGCAGTTCTTC.

The chain employs TRBV28 and TRBJ2-2; no reliable D call. The CDR3 spans 13 residues. V lost 7 bases, J lost 3 bases, and 9 bases lay in between. Germline V gene sequence: CDR1 MDHEN, CDR2 SYDVKM. The CDR3 reads CASTSRYTGELFF. The CDR3 region has the DNA TGTGCCAGCACGTCGCGGTACACCGGGGAGCTGTTTTTT.

The count of this clone is one. The rearrangement joins TRBV5-6 to TRBJ1-1; tentative D call: TRBD1 (5 bases). CDR1 and CDR2 (germline): SGHDT, YYEEEE. V lost 1 base and J lost 3, with 13 bases in between. The CDR3 extends over 15 amino acids. The CDR3 loop reads CASSLRAGRDTEAFF. CDR3 nucleotides: TGTGCCAGCAGCTTGCGGGCAGGGAGGGACACTGAAGCTTTCTTT.

J is TRBJ2-7 and V is TRBV28; 8 bases are a match to TRBD1. The germline V gene encodes CDR1 MDHEN and CDR2 SYDVKM. Losses at the gene ends were 3 bases for V and 7 bases for J; bases not matched to a gene: 5. The CDR3 has 13 amino acids. Written as DNA, the CDR3 is TGTGCCAGCAGTTTCAACAGGGGGAATGAGCAGTACTTC. This codes for CASSFNRGNEQYF.

The V call is TRBV11-2, the J call TRBJ1-5, with no clear D. Germline V gene data show CDR1 as SGHAT and CDR2 as FQNNGV. The ends were cut back, 2 bases at V and 7 bases at J, with 15 bases in the middle. The CDR3 has 15 amino acids. The DNA for the CDR3 is TGTGCCAGCAGCTTATTGGGAGGAGCGCAACAGCCCCAGCATTTT. Its translation: CASSLLGGAQQPQHF.

The chain joins TRBV9 to TRBJ2-5, with D possibly matching TRBD2 (6 bases). In germline, CDR1 is SGDLS, CDR2 YYNGEE. With 0 bases removed from V and 11 bases from J, the gap between germline ends came to 8 bases. This CDR3 is 11 amino acids long. In DNA form, the CDR3 reads TGTGCCAGCAGCGTAGGGGGGGAGCAGTACTTC. Translation: CASSVGGEQYF.

The rearrangement uses TRBV7-9 and TRBJ2-2; possibly TRBD2 for D (6 bases). This CDR3 spans 15 amino acids. Germline V lookup: CDR1 SEHNR, CDR2 FQNEAQ (reference sequence). V shed 6 bases and J shed 4 bases, with 15 bases lying between them. CDR3 in DNA: TGTGCCAGCAGTTCTGGGACTTTTCCCACCGGGGAGCTGTTTTTT. Translating it yields CASSSGTFPTGELFF.

The V gene is TRBV6-5, the J gene TRBJ2-7, with TRBD1 identical over 7 bases. Germline V gene lookup returns CDR1 MNHEY and CDR2 SVGAGI. Trimming cost V 0 bases and J 3 bases; bases outside gene matches: 5. The CDR3 has 15 residues. CDR3 loop: CASSYSTGPGYEQYF. The DNA of the CDR3 is TGTGCCAGCAGTTACTCGACAGGGCCAGGCTACGAGCAGTACTTC.

J is TRBJ2-7 and V is TRBV27; D uncertain. Trimming removed 4 bases from V and 3 bases from J, with 10 bases in between. The CDR3 sequence is 13 residues long. The germline CDR1 and CDR2 sequences are MNHEY and SMNVEV (reference sequence). In DNA, the CDR3 is TGTGCCAGCAGTTCGGACCCGGACTACGAGCAGTACTTC. This codes for CASSSDPDYEQYF.

V is TRBV2 and J is TRBJ2-1; TRBD2 agrees at 11 bases. This CDR3 has 16 amino acids. Germline assignment: CDR1 SNHLY and CDR2 FYNNEI. V gave up 6 bases and J gave up 6 bases; unmatched junction bases: 10. The CDR3 reads CASSGSGRAQINEQFF. Here the CDR3 DNA reads TGTGCCAGCAGCGGTAGCGGGAGGGCCCAGATCAATGAGCAGTTCTTC.